This paragraph reports one TCR beta chain. The antigen remains unidentified. These data originate in a study of T cell responses to AZD1222 COVID-19 vaccine. Sequencing used immunoSEQ multiplex PCR; TCRdb keeps in-frame clones, though not all of them. The sample yields roughly 100,000 clones, approximately 88% seen once. Trimming removed 6 bases from V and 7 bases from J, with 16 bases in between. The CDR3 spans 15 residues. The germline gives CDR1 MRHNA, CDR2 SNTAGT. Study-level points and caveats: Only a handful of AZD1222 recipients, more than five in all, had baseline seropositivity.

The sequence was obtained from an adult in good health. The source was peripheral blood, collected on day 0 of AZD1222 vaccination. The rearrangement links TRBV6-4 to TRBJ1-6; D call uncertain. CDR3: CASRDRTSPNSPLHF. The CDR3 DNA is TGTGCCAGCAGGGACCGCACCAGTCCCAATTCACCCCTCCACTTT.